This entry lists 7 T cell receptor beta chains sequenced from one sample in a study of radiotherapy plus CTLA-4 blockade in lung cancer. Profiled with immunoSEQ multiplex PCR; TCRdb holds only in-frame clones, not every one. The table lists about 77,000 clones, 70% to 80% of them singletons. The source was peripheral blood, collected from a patient treated with radiotherapy plus ipilimumab. These receptors originate from a human donor with non-small cell lung cancer whose response to radiotherapy plus ipilimumab could not be evaluated.

CDR3 loop: CASNSDRIAYEQYF. In DNA form, the CDR3 reads TGTGCCAGCAACTCGGACAGGATAGCCTACGAGCAGTACTTC. The chain uses TRBV6-1 and TRBJ2-7; TRBD1 agrees at 7 bases. This CDR3 has 14 residues. With V trimmed by 7 bases and J by 2 bases, 8 bases remained unmatched. The germline gives CDR1 MNHNS, CDR2 SASEGT.

This chain uses TRBV4-3 with TRBJ2-5; 8 bases are shared with TRBD1. V was pared by 4 bases and J by 3 bases, with 4 bases of the junction left unmatched. CDR1 is LGHNA and CDR2 is YSLEER in the germline V gene. CDR3 length: 14 residues. Here the CDR3 DNA reads TGCGCCAGCAGCCTCGGGACAGGAGAAGAGACCCAGTACTTC. Its protein product is CASSLGTGEETQYF.

The chain combines TRBV7-9 with TRBJ1-2; 9 nucleotides line up with TRBD1. The CDR3 runs 15 residues. V trimming: 6 bases; J trimming: 8 bases; junction bases outside the gene matches: 13. Germline CDR1 and CDR2: SEHNR and FQNEAQ (reference sequence). Here the CDR3 DNA reads TGTGCCAGCAGGGCCGGGACAGGGCCATTATGGGGCTACACCTTC. It is translated as CASRAGTGPLWGYTF.

CDR3 sequence reads: CASLFYETQYF. In DNA form, the CDR3 reads TGTGCCAGCCTATTTTACGAGACCCAGTACTTC. The chain links TRBV2 to TRBJ2-5, with D unresolved. Germline CDR1 SNHLY, CDR2 FYNNEI. This CDR3 is 11 amino acids long. V lost 8 bases to trimming and J lost 5 bases, with 9 bases between them.

The sample holds a few counts of this clone. This chain connects TRBV6-5 to TRBJ1-1, with 8 nucleotides matching TRBD1. The CDR3 is made up of 13 amino acids. J gave up 1 base and V 8 bases, and 3 bases lay outside the gene matches. From germline, CDR1 is MNHEY and CDR2 SVGAGI. CDR3 sequence (DNA): TGTGCCAGCGGGACAGGAGAGAACACTGAAGCTTTCTTT. Its translation: CASGTGENTEAFF.

The CDR3 DNA is TGCGCCAGCAGCTTGGTTGGAGGGCTGGACACTGAAGCTTTCTTT. Its translation is CASSLVGGLDTEAFF. The chain links TRBV5-1 to TRBJ1-1; D gene ambiguous. Between the trimmed V and J ends, which lost 0 bases and 3 bases, there was a span of 12 bases. Germline-derived CDR1 and CDR2 are SGHRS and YFSETQ. CDR3 length: 15 amino acids.

The CDR3 DNA reads TGTGCCAGCAGTTATATTGGGGAACGGGGAATGGCTGAAGCTTTCTTT. Protein sequence: CASSYIGERGMAEAFF. The chain joins TRBV6-9 to TRBJ1-1; D is unresolved. The CDR3 is 16 amino acids. Trimming stripped 2 bases from V and 6 bases from J, with 19 bases between. Germline loops: CDR1 MNHGY, CDR2 SVAAGI.